The 4 T cell receptor beta chains reported below all come from one sample, sequenced in a study of T cell clonality in common variable immunodeficiency. Study-level results: Reportedly, TCR beta sequences from common variable immunodeficiency showed fewer deletions and N-nucleotide insertions.

Sequencing used immunoSEQ multiplex PCR; TCRdb keeps in-frame clones, though not all of them. Recorded here are 25,000 to 30,000 clones, none singletons. Antigens for these TCRs are unknown. The specimen sequenced was peripheral blood mononuclear cells. Every receptor here comes from a human donor with common variable immunodeficiency.

This clone has more than one count but fewer than ten. The read gets to within 3 residues of the CDR3 end, and the germline J gene fills in the rest. The genes are TRBV19 and TRBJ2-5; 11 bases agree with TRBD2. The germline CDR1 and CDR2 sequences are LNHDA and SQIVND (reference sequence). The CDR3 extends over 14 amino acids. J was trimmed by 3 bases and V by 6 bases; bases with no gene match: 3. The part of the CDR3 DNA that was read is TGTGCCAGTAGGGGACTAGCGGCTAAAGAGACC. Protein product: CASRGLAAKET. The CDR3, in full, reads CASRGLAAKETQYF.

A remark on this clone: With the read ending 3 residues before the CDR3 end, the germline J gene is used to fill in that end. The chain has TRBV6-2 or TRBV6-3 and TRBJ2-7; 9 bases match TRBD1. Germline lookup yields CDR1 MNHEY and CDR2 SVGEGT. CDR3 size: 15 residues. The V and J ends lost 2 bases and 1 base, in that order; junction bases with no gene match: 3. The chain's CDR3 is CASSYEGQGSYEQYF. The part of the CDR3 DNA that was read is TGTGCCAGCAGTTACGAAGGACAGGGGTCCTACGAG.

This clone has just a few counts. CDR3 in amino acids: CASTLTGTPRDTEAFF. CDR3 DNA (partial): TGTGCCAGTACCCTGACAGGGACGCCCCGGGACACTGAA. The rearrangement uses TRBV19 and TRBJ1-1; 7 bases align to TRBD1. The CDR3 goes on 3 residues after the read ends, and that part is filled in from the germline J gene. Germline V gives CDR1 LNHDA, CDR2 SQIVND (reference sequence). J was trimmed by 3 bases and V by 7 bases; bases with no gene match: 14. This CDR3 is built from 16 residues.

Only a few counts were recorded for this clone. CDR3 residues: CAWTLPLGGTGELFF. The sequenced CDR3 bases are TGTGCCTGGACTCTACCACTCGGGGGGACCGGGGAG. The V gene is TRBV30, the J gene TRBJ2-2; 7 nucleotides match TRBD2. The sequenced fragment ends 3 residues before the CDR3 boundary, so the rest is inferred from the germline J gene. The CDR3 totals 15 residues. V lost 4 bases and J lost 5; bases outside the gene matches: 10. Germline lookup yields CDR1 GTSNPN and CDR2 SVGIG (reference sequence).